The 13 T cell receptor beta chains given below trace back to one sample, sequenced in a study of cytomegalovirus exposure and HLA in healthy donors. Measured with immunoSEQ multiplex PCR; TCRdb has only the in-frame clones, and not every one. The sample has more than 60,000 clones, roughly 89% seen once; the top ten hold around 1.7%. Sequenced input: PBMCs. Source of these receptors: a woman aged 18 to 35 in good health and CMV-seronegative.

This chain links TRBV5-1 with TRBJ2-3; weak D call: TRBD1 (5 bases). Deletions cut 0 bases from V and 0 bases from J, with 8 bases between. CDR1 and CDR2 from the germline V gene are SGHRS and YFSETQ. The CDR3 runs to 15 residues. Here the CDR3 reads CASSLVGVSTDTQYF. CDR3 nucleotide sequence: TGCGCCAGCAGCTTGGTAGGGGTTAGCACAGATACGCAGTATTTT.

This clone was counted a single time. This chain joins TRBV30 and TRBJ1-1; possibly TRBD1 for D (5 bases). The germline gives CDR1 GTSNPN, CDR2 SVGIG (reference sequence). This CDR3 spans 15 amino acids. Trimming left V 1 base short and J 1 base short, with 13 bases between. The CDR3 DNA sequence: TGTGCCTGGAGTGGGCAGGGCGCGCGGAACACTGAAGCTTTCTTT. Translation gives CAWSGQGARNTEAFF.

The chain has TRBV7-9 and TRBJ2-1; no firm D call. The CDR3 consists of 14 residues. Per the germline V gene, CDR1 is SEHNR and CDR2 is FQNEAQ (reference sequence). The V and J ends lost 3 bases and 0 bases respectively, with 6 bases between them. The CDR3 DNA is TGTGCCAGCAGCTTGTCCGTCTCCTACAATGAGCAGTTCTTC. Translation: CASSLSVSYNEQFF.

This clone came up a few times. V gene TRBV5-1 combines with J gene TRBJ2-7; D is unresolved. Trimming took off 5 bases at V and 0 bases at J, with 9 bases between the two ends. The CDR3 sequence is 13 residues long. Germline assignment: CDR1 SGHRS and CDR2 YFSETQ. CDR3 DNA: TGCGCCAGCAGGCCTCCCAGCTCCTACGAGCAGTACTTC. This translates into CASRPPSSYEQYF.

The gene calls are TRBV6-1 and TRBJ2-6; D may be TRBD1 (5 bases). CDR3 length equals 14 residues. Germline CDR1 reads MNHNS; CDR2 reads SASEGT. V lost 6 bases and J lost 2, with 8 bases in between. The CDR3 DNA reads as TGTGCCAGCAGATTACAGGCTGGGGCCAACGTCCTGACTTTC. It specifies CASRLQAGANVLTF.

The chain has TRBV7-9 and TRBJ1-5; 7 bases match TRBD1. CDR1 is SEHNR, CDR2 FQNEAQ, per germline (reference sequence). The junction had 3 bases not matched to a gene; V was cut back by 1 base and J by 3 bases. The CDR3 totals 15 residues. CDR3 amino acids: CASSLGQGVNQPQHF. In DNA, the CDR3 is TGTGCCAGCAGCTTAGGTCAGGGGGTCAATCAGCCCCAGCATTTT.

CDR3 amino acids: CASSRDTLRGNYGYTF. The CDR3 DNA follows: TGTGCCAGCTCAAGGGACACACTCCGGGGCAACTATGGCTACACCTTC. The chain couples TRBV18 to TRBJ1-2; tentatively, D is TRBD1 (6 bases). V was pared by 5 bases and J by 2 bases, with 18 bases between. The CDR3 is 16 amino acids. Germline V gene lookup returns CDR1 KGHSH and CDR2 LQKENI.

This sequence joins TRBV28 and TRBJ2-3; 9 nucleotides line up with TRBD2. CDR1 and CDR2 (germline): MDHEN, SYDVKM. The trim removed 2 bases at V and 5 bases at J, leaving 8 bases unmatched. This CDR3 is built from 16 residues. The CDR3 DNA reads as TGTGCCAGCAGTTTAGATCCTAGCGGGAAGAAAGATACGCAGTATTTT. Its translation is CASSLDPSGKKDTQYF. The full variable domain, its missing parts supplied by reference TRBV28 and TRBJ2-3, is DVKVTQSSRYLVKRTGEKVFLECVQDMDHENMFWYRQDPGLGLRLIYFSYDVKMKEKGDIPEGYSVSREKKERFSLILESASTNQTSMYLCASSLDPSGKKDTQYFGPGTRLTVL.

The chain employs TRBV5-1 and TRBJ2-1, with 7 bases identical to TRBD2. V lost 1 base, J lost 11 bases, and 6 bases stayed unmatched. Germline V gives CDR1 SGHRS, CDR2 YFSETQ. CDR3 length: 13 residues. The CDR3 nucleotides read TGCGCCAGCAGCTTGCGGCTAGCGGAGCAGCAGTTCTTC. Protein sequence: CASSLRLAEQQFF.

The chain is built from TRBV7-9 and TRBJ2-5; no definite D call. This CDR3 comprises 15 residues. The germline gives CDR1 SEHNR, CDR2 FQNEAQ (reference sequence). The ends were cut back, 5 bases at V and 7 bases at J, with 20 bases in the middle. Here the CDR3 DNA reads TGTGCCAGCAGCCCGGTGGAGAGAGCATCCGGGACCCAGTACTTC. Translated: CASSPVERASGTQYF. The entire variable domain, with the rest obtained from reference TRBV7-9 and TRBJ2-5, is as follows: DTGVSQNPRHKITKRGQNVTFRCDPISEHNRLYWYRQTLGQGPEFLTYFQNEAQLEKSRLLSDRFSAERPKGSFSTLEIQRTEQGDSAMYLCASSPVERASGTQYFGPGTRLLVL.

V is TRBV11-2 and J is TRBJ2-2; the D gene is possibly TRBD2 (5 bases). Per germline, CDR1 SGHAT and CDR2 FQNNGV. The CDR3 consists of 18 residues. Trimming took off 7 bases at V and 4 bases at J, with 25 bases between the two ends. The CDR3 sequence is CASNLDGSRFRATGELFF. The CDR3 nucleotides read TGTGCCAGCAACCTTGATGGGAGTCGGTTTAGGGCCACCGGGGAGCTGTTTTTT. The full variable domain, with the rest looked up from reference TRBV11-2 and TRBJ2-2, is EAGVAQSPRYKIIEKRQSVAFWCNPISGHATLYWYQQILGQGPKLLIQFQNNGVVDDSQLPKDRFSAERLKGVDSTLKIQPAKLEDSAVYLCASNLDGSRFRATGELFFGEGSRLTVL.

This clone was seen a handful of times. V and J are TRBV9 and TRBJ2-3; 14 nucleotides agree with TRBD2. V gave up 6 bases and J gave up 4 bases; unmatched junction bases: 4. This CDR3 region has 15 residues. Germline V CDR1 and CDR2: SGDLS, YYNGEE. The CDR3 region is CASNRLAGGSDTQYF. CDR3 nucleotides: TGTGCCAGCAACAGACTAGCGGGAGGGTCAGATACGCAGTATTTT.

The chain links TRBV5-6 to TRBJ1-2; D is possibly TRBD1 (5 bases). The CDR3 length is 16 residues. Trimming removed 2 bases at V and 3 bases at J, with 17 bases between. Germline V gives CDR1 SGHDT, CDR2 YYEEEE. CDR3 protein: CASSFTPTALDYGYTF. DNA for the CDR3: TGTGCCAGCAGCTTCACACCGACAGCTTTGGACTATGGCTACACCTTC.